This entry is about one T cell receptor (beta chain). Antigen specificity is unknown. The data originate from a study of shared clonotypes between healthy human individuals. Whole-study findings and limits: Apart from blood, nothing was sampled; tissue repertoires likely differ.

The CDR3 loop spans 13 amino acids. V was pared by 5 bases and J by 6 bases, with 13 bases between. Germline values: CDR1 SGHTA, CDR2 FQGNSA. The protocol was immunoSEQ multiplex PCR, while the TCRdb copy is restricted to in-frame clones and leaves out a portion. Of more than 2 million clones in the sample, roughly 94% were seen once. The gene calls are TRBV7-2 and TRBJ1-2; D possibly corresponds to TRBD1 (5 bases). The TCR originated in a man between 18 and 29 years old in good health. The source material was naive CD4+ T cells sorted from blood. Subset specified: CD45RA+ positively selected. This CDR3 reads CASSDRDGHGYTF. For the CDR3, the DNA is TGTGCCAGCAGCGACCGGGACGGCCATGGCTACACCTTC.